The sequence of this TCR beta chain was determined in a study of blood T cell repertoires in COVID-19. Sequenced by immunoSEQ multiplex PCR; TCRdb stores in-frame clones only, minus some. Seen here are about 200,000 clones, approximately 90% observed once, and the top ten hold 5.5% to 7%. Germline CDR1 reads SGDLS; CDR2 reads YYNGEE. V gave up 0 bases and J gave up 2 bases, with 11 bases separating them. The CDR3 is 15 residues long. This sequence was found in a man in his forties or fifties with active or convalescent COVID-19. The chain links TRBV9 to TRBJ1-2, with D tentatively TRBD1 (5 bases). Sample: peripheral blood. The CDR3 is CASSVGEGHNYGYTF. Written as DNA, the CDR3 is TGTGCCAGCAGCGTAGGGGAGGGGCACAACTATGGCTACACCTTC. Full variable domain (rest looked up from reference TRBV9 and TRBJ1-2): DSGVTQTPKHLITATGQRVTLRCSPRSGDLSVYWYQQSLDQGLQFLIQYYNGEERAKGNILERFSAQQFPDLHSELNLSSLELGDSALYFCASSVGEGHNYGYTFGSGTRLTVV.